Presented here are 30 T cell receptor beta chains from one specimen sequenced in a study of cytomegalovirus exposure and HLA in healthy donors (TCRdb year 2017). Library construction relied on the immunoSEQ multiplex PCR assay. For the multiplex PCR, a mixture combining 60 forward primers for TCR Vbeta segments and 13 reverse primers for TCR Jbeta segments was used. Drawn from immuneACCESS, this table holds only the in-frame rearrangements with V and J called that TCRdb kept. Clones are partly lost; checked studies trace under half to an unresolved V gene and leave the rest unexplained. This sample is represented by over 100,000 clones; about 70% of them were singletons. The ten top clones hold 8.7% of the sample. The sample was PBMCs. Receptors originate from a man aged 25-45 years in good health and CMV-seropositive.

This clone was seen once. This rearrangement joins TRBV9 to TRBJ2-2, with 11 bases matching TRBD2. This CDR3 is built from 17 residues. The trim removed 3 bases at V and 5 bases at J, leaving 9 bases unmatched. Germline-derived CDR1 and CDR2 are SGDLS and YYNGEE. The CDR3 bases are TGTGCCAGCAGCGCCCCCGTAGCGGGAGGGCAAACCGGGGAGCTGTTTTTT. Encoded protein: CASSAPVAGGQTGELFF.

This clone appeared a few times. The CDR3 bases are TGCGCCAGCAGCCAAATGGGACTAGCGCAGGAGACCCAGTACTTC. Translated: CASSQMGLAQETQYF. This chain connects TRBV4-1 to TRBJ2-5; 10 positions match TRBD2. Trimming removed 2 bases from V and 5 bases from J; junction bases left unmatched: 5. Germline-derived CDR1 and CDR2 are MGHRA and YSYEKL. The CDR3 runs to 15 residues.

This clone was counted only a few times. This sequence joins TRBV19 and TRBJ2-7; no reliable D call. V dropped 2 bases and J dropped 0 bases, with 11 bases sitting between them. The CDR3 length is 15 residues. Germline-derived CDR1 and CDR2 are LNHDA and SQIVND (reference sequence). The CDR3 here is CASSIRHLSSYEQYF. CDR3 in DNA: TGTGCCAGTAGTATACGACACTTGAGCTCCTACGAGCAGTACTTC. Together with reference TRBV19 and TRBJ2-7, the CDR3 gives the full variable domain: DGGITQSPKYLFRKEGQNVTLSCEQNLNHDAMYWYRQDPGQGLRLIYYSQIVNDFQKGDIAEGYSVSREKKESFPLTVTSAQKNPTAFYLCASSIRHLSSYEQYFGPGTRLTVT.

The CDR3 is CASSYSAGELFF. In DNA form, the CDR3 reads TGTGCCAGCAGTTACTCCGCCGGGGAGCTGTTTTTT. This rearrangement joins TRBV6-6 to TRBJ2-2; D ambiguous. Germline V gives CDR1 MNHNY, CDR2 SVGAGI (reference sequence). V was clipped by 0 bases and J by 6 bases, with 2 bases between them. CDR3 length equals 12 residues.

This clone was seen a few times. This chain connects TRBV6-5 to TRBJ1-2; perhaps TRBD1 as D (5 bases). Trimming removed 0 bases at V and 2 bases at J, with 7 bases between. The CDR3 length is 14 residues. Germline CDR1 and CDR2: MNHEY and SVGAGI. CDR3 sequence: CASSYSRQNYGYTF. The CDR3, as DNA: TGTGCCAGCAGTTACTCGAGACAGAACTATGGCTACACCTTC.

This clone has a handful of counts. Other DNA sequences of this sample code for an identical CDR3. The J gene is TRBJ1-4, the V gene TRBV9; no definite D call. Between the trimmed V and J ends, which lost 0 bases and 4 bases, there was a span of 7 bases. Germline assignment: CDR1 SGDLS and CDR2 YYNGEE. CDR3 length: 14 residues. The CDR3 nucleotides are TGTGCCAGCAGCGTAGGACAAGGTAATGAAAAACTGTTTTTT. Protein: CASSVGQGNEKLFF.

The V call is TRBV18, the J call TRBJ1-1, with 9 positions matching TRBD1. The CDR3 extends over 14 amino acids. The V and J ends lost 5 bases and 3 bases, in that order; junction bases with no gene match: 4. Germline V gene lookup returns CDR1 KGHSH and CDR2 LQKENI. The CDR3 DNA sequence: TGTGCCAGCTCATCACAGGGGGCGGACACTGAAGCTTTCTTT. Amino acid sequence: CASSSQGADTEAFF.

The chain couples TRBV6-6 to TRBJ2-5, with D unresolved. The better agreement between TRBJ2-7 and the DNA end casts doubt on the J call. CDR3 length: 10 amino acids. Germline lookup yields CDR1 MNHNY and CDR2 SVGAGI (reference sequence). The CDR3 loop reads CASRDYEQYF. In DNA form, the CDR3 reads TGTGCCAGCAGGGACTACGAGCAGTACTTC.

This clone was seen only a few times. The gene calls are TRBV6-1 and TRBJ2-1, with D perhaps TRBD1 (6 bases). The germline V gene has CDR1 MNHNS and CDR2 SASEGT. Trimming left V 6 bases short and J 0 bases short, with 12 bases between. The CDR3 contains 15 residues. The CDR3, as DNA: TGTGCCAGCAGGGATACAGGGAGCTCCTACAATGAGCAGTTCTTC. This gives the protein CASRDTGSSYNEQFF.

Turning to this clone: The same CDR3 also results from other DNA sequences found in this sample. This rearrangement joins TRBV27 to TRBJ1-1, with 8 bases identical to TRBD1. Trimming took 2 bases from V and 1 from J; bases not matched to a gene: 0. CDR1 MNHEY and CDR2 SMNVEV come from the germline V gene (reference sequence). CDR3 size: 14 residues. The CDR3 spells CASSLTGGNTEAFF. The CDR3 DNA sequence: TGTGCCAGCAGTTTAACAGGGGGGAACACTGAAGCTTTCTTT.

The gene calls are TRBV7-8 and TRBJ1-1; 9 bases agree with TRBD1. Germline CDR1 is SGHVS and CDR2 is FQNEAQ. The CDR3 length is 13 residues. V dropped 5 bases and J dropped 8; count of bases not matched to a gene: 6. CDR3: CASSPRGQGEAFF. In nucleotides, the CDR3 is TGTGCCAGCAGCCCCCGGGGACAGGGAGAAGCTTTCTTT.

The chain employs TRBV5-8 and TRBJ1-1, with D perhaps matching TRBD1 (5 bases). The CDR3 is 16 residues long. With 4 bases removed from V and 1 base from J, the gap between germline ends came to 17 bases. Per germline, CDR1 SGHTS and CDR2 YDEGEE. The CDR3 sequence is CASSQPIKGRNTEAFF. CDR3 DNA: TGTGCCAGCAGCCAACCGATAAAGGGGCGGAACACTGAAGCTTTCTTT.

The chain uses TRBV5-1 and TRBJ2-3, with TRBD1 as a possible D gene (5 bases). The CDR3 is 15 amino acids. In germline, CDR1 is SGHRS, CDR2 YFSETQ. V lost 2 bases and J 1 base, leaving 11 bases between the germline ends. The CDR3 loop reads CASSLTGIRTDTQYF. In DNA, the CDR3 is TGCGCCAGCAGCTTAACAGGCATTCGCACAGATACGCAGTATTTT.

In its sample, this clone was seen a few times. The chain employs TRBV11-3 and TRBJ2-3, with TRBD2 identical over 10 bases. The CDR3 runs 17 residues. CDR1 is SGHNT, CDR2 YENEEA, per germline. Unmatched junction bases numbered 10, after V lost 1 base and J lost 6 bases. CDR3 in amino acids: CASSLGLAGPHRDTQYF. Written as DNA, the CDR3 is TGTGCCAGCAGCTTAGGACTAGCGGGTCCGCATCGGGATACGCAGTATTTT.

This clone was seen a few times. This sequence joins TRBV5-6 and TRBJ1-1; 8 nucleotides align to TRBD1. The CDR3 is 14 amino acids. V trimming: 4 bases; J trimming: 2 bases; junction bases outside the gene matches: 4. The germline CDR1 and CDR2 sequences are SGHDT and YYEEEE. The CDR3 DNA reads as TGTGCCAGCAGCCGCGACAGGGGTAACACTGAAGCTTTCTTT. It yields the protein CASSRDRGNTEAFF.

V and J are TRBV4-3 and TRBJ2-1; tentative D call: TRBD2 (6 bases). CDR3 length equals 14 residues. Germline loops: CDR1 LGHNA, CDR2 YSLEER. The V end was cut by 4 bases, the J end by 7 bases, with 14 bases between. In DNA form, the CDR3 reads TGCGCCAGCAGCCCGGGACTGCCCCAGAATGAGCAGTTCTTC. Its protein is CASSPGLPQNEQFF.

The J gene is TRBJ2-7, the V gene TRBV27; 7 bases agree with TRBD1. CDR3 length equals 16 residues. Germline CDR1 reads MNHEY; CDR2 reads SMNVEV (reference sequence). V gave up 5 bases and J gave up 6 bases; unmatched junction bases: 16. CDR3 residues: CASSSISQGNLGEQYV. CDR3 DNA sequence: TGTGCCAGCAGTAGTATATCACAGGGGAATTTGGGCGAGCAGTACGTC.

The chain couples TRBV21-1 to TRBJ2-7; the table's D call of TRBD2 was not tested on the DNA. TRBV21-1 is annotated as a pseudogene. The length of the CDR3 is 15 residues. The chain's CDR3 is CASSKPRDGGYEQYV. CDR3 bases: TGTGCCAGCAGCAAACCCCGCGACGGGGGGTACGAGCAGTACGTC.

The rearrangement uses TRBV28 and TRBJ2-1; 8 nucleotides align to TRBD1. The V and J ends lost 5 bases and 2 bases, in that order; junction bases with no gene match: 11. CDR1 is MDHEN, CDR2 SYDVKM, per germline. The CDR3 sequence is 17 residues long. Here the CDR3 DNA reads TGTGCCAGCAGTCTATCTCAGGGGGCGCTCGCCTACAATGAGCAGTTCTTC. Encoded protein: CASSLSQGALAYNEQFF.

This clone was detected only a few times. The chain couples TRBV30 to TRBJ1-2, with D hard to call. The V end was cut by 1 base, the J end by 8 bases, with 14 bases between. CDR3 length equals 13 residues. Germline CDR1 and CDR2: GTSNPN and SVGIG (reference sequence). This CDR3 reads CAWSGPTSEGYTF. The CDR3 DNA is TGTGCCTGGAGTGGGCCGACCTCGGAGGGCTACACCTTC.

The chain couples TRBV30 to TRBJ2-7; no clear D. The CDR3 contains 14 residues. Looked up from germline, CDR1 is GTSNPN and CDR2 is SVGIG (reference sequence). V gave up 5 bases and J gave up 4 bases, with 18 bases separating them. CDR3 residues: CAWRSKTDRYEQYF. As DNA, the CDR3 is TGTGCCTGGCGGAGTAAGACGGATCGTTACGAGCAGTACTTC.

The chain combines TRBV7-2 with TRBJ1-2; D remains ambiguous. The ends were cut back, 4 bases at V and 0 bases at J, with 15 bases in the middle. The CDR3 is 16 amino acids. Germline V CDR1 and CDR2: SGHTA, FQGNSA. This CDR3 is CASSSGIGSANYGYTF. The DNA for the CDR3 is TGTGCCAGCAGCTCGGGGATTGGTTCAGCTAACTATGGCTACACCTTC.

This sequence joins TRBV4-1 and TRBJ2-3; TRBD2 might be the D (7 bases). The V end was cut by 4 bases, the J end by 4 bases, with 12 bases between. Germline V gives CDR1 MGHRA, CDR2 YSYEKL. The CDR3 is 14 amino acids. As DNA, the CDR3 is TGCGCCAGCAGCCTACGGGGGGCCCCAGATACGCAGTATTTT. Translated, it gives CASSLRGAPDTQYF.

The gene calls are TRBV19 and TRBJ1-1, with unresolved D. The CDR3 loop spans 16 amino acids. V shed 5 bases and J shed 1 base, with 17 bases lying between them. Germline V gene data show CDR1 as LNHDA and CDR2 as SQIVND (reference sequence). The CDR3 coding sequence is TGTGCCAGTAGTGACCCCGGGATCCGAACGAACACTGAAGCTTTCTTT. Translation: CASSDPGIRTNTEAFF.

This rearrangement joins TRBV7-2 to TRBJ2-5; D gene uncertain. The J call may be incorrect, as the DNA end agrees better with TRBJ2-7. The CDR3 covers 12 residues. Germline-derived CDR1 and CDR2 are SGHTA and FQGNSA. DNA for the CDR3: TGTGCCAGCAGCTTAGTAGCCTCCGAGCAGTACTTC. Translation gives CASSLVASEQYF.

This clone has just one count. The chain employs TRBV9 and TRBJ2-2; 9 bases are a match to TRBD2. V shed 2 bases and J 7 bases; nucleotides not matched to a gene: 6. CDR3 length: 15 amino acids. Germline V gene data show CDR1 as SGDLS and CDR2 as YYNGEE. The CDR3 sequence: CASSVISGGIGELFF. The DNA for the CDR3 is TGTGCCAGCAGCGTTATTAGCGGGGGAATCGGGGAGCTGTTTTTT.

The J gene is TRBJ2-1, the V gene TRBV2, with D possibly TRBD2 on 5 matching bases. V was trimmed by 5 bases and J by 8 bases, leaving 19 bases between them. The CDR3 runs to 15 residues. Germline V gene data show CDR1 as SNHLY and CDR2 as FYNNEI. This chain's CDR3 is CASSRGRSPGDEQFF. Here the CDR3 DNA reads TGTGCCAGCAGTAGAGGCAGGTCACCCGGGGATGAGCAGTTCTTC. The full variable domain, its missing parts supplied by reference TRBV2 and TRBJ2-1, is EPEVTQTPSHQVTQMGQEVILRCVPISNHLYFYWYRQILGQKVEFLVSFYNNEISEKSEIFDDQFSVERPDGSNFTLKIRSTKLEDSAMYFCASSRGRSPGDEQFFGPGTRLTVL.

The genes are TRBV27 and TRBJ1-4, with TRBD1 matching 7 bases. V trimming: 7 bases; J trimming: 3 bases; junction bases outside the gene matches: 11. This CDR3 has 16 residues. Germline assignment: CDR1 MNHEY and CDR2 SMNVEV (reference sequence). CDR3 DNA sequence: TGTGCCAGCATCGCCCGATGGGGGACAGCTAATGAAAAACTGTTTTTT. Translation: CASIARWGTANEKLFF.

The chain joins TRBV5-8 to TRBJ1-1; 8 bases match TRBD1. CDR1 SGHTS and CDR2 YDEGEE come from the germline V gene. The CDR3 sequence is 15 residues long. With 4 bases clipped from V and 1 base from J, the junction kept 6 bases outside the gene matches. The CDR3 is CASSPGQGGNTEAFF. The DNA of the CDR3 is TGTGCCAGCAGCCCTGGACAGGGAGGGAACACTGAAGCTTTCTTT.

This clone occurred once. The chain couples TRBV5-1 to TRBJ1-1; TRBD1 matches 8 bases. Per germline, CDR1 SGHRS and CDR2 YFSETQ. The CDR3 contains 17 residues. V lost 4 bases and J lost 0; bases outside the gene matches: 11. The CDR3 bases are TGCGCCAGCAGCGCCTCCCCCGGACAGGGATTGAACACTGAAGCTTTCTTT. Protein sequence: CASSASPGQGLNTEAFF.